These 14 T cell receptor beta chains originate from one sample sequenced in a study of PD-L1 blockade in urothelial cancer. Profiling relied on immunoSEQ multiplex PCR, and the TCRdb table lists in-frame clones only, not all of them. The sample contains roughly 130,000 clones, approximately 88% of which appear only once. Time point denoted: pretreatment peripheral blood. This specimen was PBMCs, taken around atezolizumab (anti-PD-L1) treatment. These receptors were collected from a man aged 50-59 years with urothelial cancer.

The chain combines TRBV5-1 with TRBJ1-5; D perhaps matches TRBD1 (5 bases). Trimming removed 1 base from V and 7 bases from J, with 9 bases in between. The CDR3 is made up of 13 amino acids. From germline, CDR1 is SGHRS and CDR2 YFSETQ. The CDR3 DNA follows: TGCGCCAGCAGCTTGTCAGGGCAACAGCCCCAGCATTTT. It is translated as CASSLSGQQPQHF.

The chain's CDR3 is CASSSVLTGTYEQYF. CDR3 nucleotides: TGTGCCAGCTCAAGTGTGTTAACAGGGACGTACGAGCAGTACTTC. The chain joins TRBV18 to TRBJ2-7, with D possibly matching TRBD1 (6 bases). In germline, CDR1 is KGHSH, CDR2 LQKENI. The CDR3 has 15 residues. V was clipped by 5 bases and J by 4 bases, with 18 bases between them.

This clone was counted a few times. The chain has TRBV30 and TRBJ2-7; 11 nucleotides match TRBD1. The germline gives CDR1 GTSNPN, CDR2 SVGIG (reference sequence). This CDR3 spans 17 amino acids. V gave up 6 bases and J gave up 0 bases; unmatched junction bases: 13. DNA for the CDR3: TGTGCCTGTAACACCGGGACAGGGGGATTAAGCTCCTACGAGCAGTACTTC. It yields the protein CACNTGTGGLSSYEQYF.

The J gene is TRBJ2-4, the V gene TRBV30; D remains unclear. V was cut by 5 bases and J by 1 base, with 12 bases left in between. The CDR3 totals 14 residues. Germline values: CDR1 GTSNPN, CDR2 SVGIG (reference sequence). This CDR3 is CAWERTTAKNIQYF. CDR3 in DNA: TGTGCCTGGGAGCGTACAACGGCCAAAAACATTCAGTACTTC. Full variable domain (missing parts from reference TRBV30 and TRBJ2-4): SQTIHQWPATLVQPVGSPLSLECTVEGTSNPNLYWYRQAAGRGLQLLFYSVGIGQISSEVPQNLSASRPQDRQFILSSKKLLLSDSGFYLCAWERTTAKNIQYFGAGTRLSVL.

The rearrangement joins TRBV5-1 to TRBJ2-3; D is perhaps TRBD2 (5 bases). Germline values: CDR1 SGHRS, CDR2 YFSETQ. Trimming pared 3 bases from V and 0 bases from J, leaving 14 bases between. The CDR3 has 16 amino acids. The CDR3 spells CASSSGNFKSTDTQYF. The CDR3 DNA reads as TGCGCCAGCAGCTCGGGAAACTTTAAGAGCACAGATACGCAGTATTTT.

J is TRBJ1-2 and V is TRBV7-2; unclear D gene. The V end lost 7 bases, the J end lost 3 bases, and 15 bases lay between the germline ends. CDR1 and CDR2 (germline): SGHTA, FQGNSA. This CDR3 spans 14 amino acids. CDR3 region: CASKSTHQDYGYTF. CDR3 sequence (DNA): TGTGCCAGCAAATCGACACACCAGGACTATGGCTACACCTTC.

V is TRBV5-1 and J is TRBJ2-3, with 10 bases matching TRBD2. This CDR3 is built from 18 residues. Trimming took 1 base from V and 4 from J; bases not matched to a gene: 12. Looked up from germline, CDR1 is SGHRS and CDR2 is YFSETQ. CDR3 sequence (DNA): TGCGCCAGCAGCTTGTGGGGCCCTAGCGGGAGCATACCAGATACGCAGTATTTT. Translation: CASSLWGPSGSIPDTQYF.

The chain has TRBV14 and TRBJ2-3; D unresolved. Per the germline V gene, CDR1 is SGHDN and CDR2 is FVKESK. The CDR3 consists of 15 residues. V lost 0 bases to trimming and J lost 4 bases, with 11 bases between them. The CDR3 DNA reads as TGTGCCAGCAGCCAAGATCTGAGAGTGGCAGATACGCAGTATTTT. As protein: CASSQDLRVADTQYF.

The chain is built from TRBV7-9 and TRBJ2-7, with a tentative D call TRBD1 (6 bases). The CDR3 loop spans 14 amino acids. Germline V gene data show CDR1 as SEHNR and CDR2 as FQNEAQ (reference sequence). V lost 5 bases, J lost 3 bases, and 14 bases lay in between. DNA for the CDR3: TGTGCCAGCAGCCAACAGGGTACTAGCTACGAGCAGTACTTC. Its protein is CASSQQGTSYEQYF.

The gene calls are TRBV2 and TRBJ2-5; TRBD2 might be the D (5 bases). Germline values: CDR1 SNHLY, CDR2 FYNNEI. Trimming took 2 bases from V and 2 from J, leaving 12 bases between them. This CDR3 has 15 amino acids. The CDR3 DNA is TGTGCCAGCAGTGAAATCGAGGGCCCTCAAGAGACCCAGTACTTC. Amino acid sequence: CASSEIEGPQETQYF. Full variable domain (rest looked up from reference TRBV2 and TRBJ2-5): EPEVTQTPSHQVTQMGQEVILRCVPISNHLYFYWYRQILGQKVEFLVSFYNNEISEKSEIFDDQFSVERPDGSNFTLKIRSTKLEDSAMYFCASSEIEGPQETQYFGPGTRLLVL.

V and J are TRBV21-1 and TRBJ2-3; the listed D gene, TRBD2, was not tested against the DNA. TRBV21-1 is termed a pseudogene. The CDR3 length is 17 residues. The CDR3 DNA follows: TGTGCCAGCAGCAAACGCAGCGGGAGGGCCGACACAGATACGCAGTATTTT. Its protein is CASSKRSGRADTDTQYF.

The chain carries TRBV5-1 and TRBJ2-6; possibly TRBD2 for D (5 bases). V was clipped by 6 bases and J by 0 bases, with 10 bases between them. CDR3 length: 15 residues. From germline, CDR1 is SGHRS and CDR2 YFSETQ. This CDR3 reads CASTPEVSGANVLTF. The CDR3 DNA reads as TGCGCCAGCACTCCGGAGGTCTCTGGGGCCAACGTCCTGACTTTC.

A single count supports this clone. V and J are TRBV6-6 and TRBJ1-3, with 9 bases matching TRBD1. J gave up 3 bases and V 8 bases, and 5 bases lay outside the gene matches. The CDR3 runs 14 residues. Germline assignment: CDR1 MNHNY and CDR2 SVGAGI (reference sequence). Here the CDR3 reads CASATGGDGNTIYF. CDR3 coding DNA: TGTGCCAGCGCGACAGGGGGAGATGGAAACACCATATATTTT.

The V and J genes are TRBV7-3 and TRBJ2-1, with 7 positions matching TRBD2. The CDR3 length is 15 residues. V lost 2 bases to trimming and J lost 3 bases; unmatched junction nucleotides: 4. Germline CDR1 reads SGHTA; CDR2 reads FQGTGA. CDR3 sequence (DNA): TGTGCCAGCAGCTTAGGGGGAGGGAACTACAATGAGCAGTTCTTC. Translation gives CASSLGGGNYNEQFF.